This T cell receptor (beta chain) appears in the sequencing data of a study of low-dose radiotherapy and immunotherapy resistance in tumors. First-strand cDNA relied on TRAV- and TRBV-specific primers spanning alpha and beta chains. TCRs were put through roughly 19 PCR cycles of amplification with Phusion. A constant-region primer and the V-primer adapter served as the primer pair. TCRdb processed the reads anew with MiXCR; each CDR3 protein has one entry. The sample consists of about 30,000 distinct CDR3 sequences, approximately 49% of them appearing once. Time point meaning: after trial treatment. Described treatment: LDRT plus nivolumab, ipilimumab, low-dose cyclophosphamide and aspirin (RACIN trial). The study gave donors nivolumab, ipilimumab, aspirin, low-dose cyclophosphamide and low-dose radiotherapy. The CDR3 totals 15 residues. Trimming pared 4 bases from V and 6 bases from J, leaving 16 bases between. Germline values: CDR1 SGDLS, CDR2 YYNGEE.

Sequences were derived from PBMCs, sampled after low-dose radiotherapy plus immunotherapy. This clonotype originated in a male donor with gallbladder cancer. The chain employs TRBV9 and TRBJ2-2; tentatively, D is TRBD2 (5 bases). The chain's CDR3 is CASSPSPGTAGELFF. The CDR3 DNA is TGTGCCAGCAGCCCCTCCCCGGGAACAGCCGGGGAGCTGTTTTTT.